Listed below are T cell receptor beta chains from one sample, sequenced in a study of CD8 T cells in Susac syndrome. Each CDR3 protein gets one entry after TCRdb re-called the immunoSEQ multiplex PCR reads with MiXCR. The data show some 170,000 distinct CDR3 sequences, less than 95% seen once. Material: CD4+ T cells from PBMCs. The receptors stem from a human donor with multiple sclerosis. CDR3s include the opening cysteine and the closing phenylalanine or tryptophan. A D gene is named only where the DNA matches it firmly. Clone size, where shown, is once, few, many, or a class for clones that have expanded.

- TRBJ2-7 TRBD2 TRBV29-1 CSVGLAGYEQYF TGCAGCGTCGGACTAGCGGGGTACGAGCAGTACTTC
- TRBJ2-5 TRBD1 TRBV11-2 CASRTGQGSLETQYF TGTGCCAGCAGAACCGGACAGGGAAGTCTGGAGACCCAGTACTTC
- TRBJ1-1 TRBD1 TRBV29-1 CSAGQGSDTEAFF TGCAGCGCCGGACAGGGCTCAGACACTGAAGCTTTCTTT
- TRBJ2-7 TRBD1 TRBV3-1 CASSGDSTYEQYF TGTGCCAGCAGCGGGGACAGCACCTACGAGCAGTACTTC
- TRBJ1-4 - TRBV18 CASSPGRTNEKLFF TGTGCCAGCTCACCGGGACGGACTAATGAAAAACTGTTTTTT
- TRBJ1-5 - TRBV20-1 CSARSGTLYQPQHF TGCAGTGCTAGGAGCGGGACACTTTATCAGCCCCAGCATTTT
- TRBJ2-1 TRBD2 TRBV6-6 CASSYGLAGDEQFF TGTGCCAGCAGTTACGGTCTAGCGGGAGACGAGCAGTTCTTC
- TRBJ2-2 TRBD2 TRBV3-1 CASSHLAGGSTGELFF TGTGCCAGCAGCCATCTAGCGGGAGGGAGCACCGGGGAGCTGTTTTTT
once TRBJ1-2 TRBD1 TRBV5-1 CASSSYRGEDYGYTF TGCGCCAGCAGCTCCTACAGGGGAGAGGACTATGGCTACACCTTC
- TRBJ1-1 - TRBV18 CASSPSDSFTEAFF TGTGCCAGCTCACCTTCGGACAGTTTCACTGAAGCTTTCTTT
once TRBJ2-1 - TRBV4-3 CASSQDWGRYNEQFF TGCGCCAGCAGCCAAGACTGGGGACGGTACAATGAGCAGTTCTTC
- TRBJ1-5 TRBD1 TRBV12-3/TRBV12-4 CASSLGGQGGQPQHF TGTGCCAGCAGTTTAGGGGGACAGGGCGGACAGCCCCAGCATTTT
- TRBJ2-2 TRBD2 TRBV6-1 CASTPWGAGESGELFF TGTGCCAGCACCCCCTGGGGAGCGGGAGAATCCGGGGAGCTGTTTTTT